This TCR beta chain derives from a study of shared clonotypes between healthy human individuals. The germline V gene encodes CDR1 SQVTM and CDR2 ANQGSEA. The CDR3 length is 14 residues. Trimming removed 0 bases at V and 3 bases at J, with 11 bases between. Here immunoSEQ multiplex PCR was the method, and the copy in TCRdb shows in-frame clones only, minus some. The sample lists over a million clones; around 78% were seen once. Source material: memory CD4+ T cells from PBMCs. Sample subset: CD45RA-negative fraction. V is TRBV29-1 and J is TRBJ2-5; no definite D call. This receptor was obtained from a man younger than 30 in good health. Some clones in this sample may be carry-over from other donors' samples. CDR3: CSVEDLDGEETQYF. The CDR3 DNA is TGCAGCGTTGAAGATCTGGACGGAGAAGAGACCCAGTACTTC. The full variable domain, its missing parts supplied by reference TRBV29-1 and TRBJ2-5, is SAVISQKPSRDICQRGTSLTIQCQVDSQVTMMFWYRQQPGQSLTLIATANQGSEATYESGFVIDKFPISRPNLTFSTLTVSNMSPEDSSIYLCSVEDLDGEETQYFGPGTRLLVL.